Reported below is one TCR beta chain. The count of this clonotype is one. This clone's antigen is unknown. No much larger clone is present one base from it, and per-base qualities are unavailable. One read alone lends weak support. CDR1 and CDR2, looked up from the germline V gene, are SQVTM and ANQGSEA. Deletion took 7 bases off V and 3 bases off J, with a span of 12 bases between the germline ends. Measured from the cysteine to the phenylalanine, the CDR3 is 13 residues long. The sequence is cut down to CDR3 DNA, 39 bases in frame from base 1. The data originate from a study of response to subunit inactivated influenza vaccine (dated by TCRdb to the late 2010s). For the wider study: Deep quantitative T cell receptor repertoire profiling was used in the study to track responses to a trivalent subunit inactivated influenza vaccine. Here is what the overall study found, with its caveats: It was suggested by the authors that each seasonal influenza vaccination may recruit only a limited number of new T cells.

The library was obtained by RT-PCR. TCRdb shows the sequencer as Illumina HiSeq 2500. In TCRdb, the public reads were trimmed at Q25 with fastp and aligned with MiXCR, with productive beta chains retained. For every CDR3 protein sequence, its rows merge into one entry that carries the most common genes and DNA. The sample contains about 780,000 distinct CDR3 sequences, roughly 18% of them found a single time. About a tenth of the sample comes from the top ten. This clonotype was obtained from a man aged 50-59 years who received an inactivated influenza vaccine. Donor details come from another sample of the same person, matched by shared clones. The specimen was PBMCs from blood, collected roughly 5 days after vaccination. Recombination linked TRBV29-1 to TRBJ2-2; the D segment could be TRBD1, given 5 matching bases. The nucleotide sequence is TGCAGCGGGTGGACACCCGACACCGGGGAGCTGTTTTTT. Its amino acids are CSGWTPDTGELFF.